A selection of T cell receptor beta chains follows, all from one sample in a study of T-cell memory formation after mild COVID-19. MiXCR was run by TCRdb on the 5' RACE reads, yielding one entry per CDR3 protein. This table holds approximately 250,000 distinct CDR3 sequences, 15% found once. The sequenced material came from PBMCs or a T cell subset sorted from them (not recorded which). All receptors derive from an adult woman who had mild COVID-19 (a few samples of this study predate the infection). Cell type and time point are not known. The CDR3 runs from the conserved cysteine through the conserved F or W. Fields, in order: CDR3 DNA, CDR3 protein, clone size, J gene, V gene, D gene. A D gene is named only where the DNA matches it firmly. Clone size is shown for a subset of rows, as once, few, many or a class of expanded clone.

TGTGCCAGCAGCTTAGGGGGGGCGTCGTTAACAGATACGCAGTATTTT CASSLGGASLTDTQYF . TRBJ2-3 TRBV7-6 .
TGTGCCAGCAGTTTATACGGGACTACATCTTTCACCGGGGAGCTGTTTTTT CASSLYGTTSFTGELFF . TRBJ2-2 TRBV27 TRBD2
TGTGCCAGCTCACCGGGACAGGGACCAGATACGCAGTATTTT CASSPGQGPDTQYF . TRBJ2-3 TRBV18 TRBD1
TGTGCCAGCAGCTTTGCTAGAGCGGGAGGGAGACCAGATACGCAGTATTTT CASSFARAGGRPDTQYF . TRBJ2-3 TRBV5-4 TRBD2
TGTGCCAGCAGCCCCCGGCGGCAGGGAAACACAGATACGCAGTATTTT CASSPRRQGNTDTQYF few TRBJ2-3 TRBV7-8 .
TGTGCCAGCAGCGTAGATGGGACTCTAGGGACCCAGTACTTC CASSVDGTLGTQYF . TRBJ2-5 TRBV9 .
TGCGCCAGCAGCCAAGCCCTGATTAGGGTCCTTATCCCAGATACGCAGTATTTT CASSQALIRVLIPDTQYF . TRBJ2-3 TRBV4-3 .
TGTGCCAGCTACGGAGACGCCTACACCTTC CASYGDAYTF . TRBJ1-2 TRBV27 .
TGTGCCAGCAGTTTAAGAGTTTTCGAAAAACTGTTTTTT CASSLRVFEKLFF few TRBJ1-4 TRBV12-3/TRBV12-4 .
TGCAGTGCTAGAACGATTAACAGGGCTGAAGCTTTCTTT CSARTINRAEAFF few TRBJ1-1 TRBV20-1 .
TGTGCCAGCAGCGTAAGCAGGGCGAGAACAGATACGCAGTATTTT CASSVSRARTDTQYF few TRBJ2-3 TRBV9 .
TGCAGCGTTGACCCGGGACAGGGGGGGAGAGCTTTCTTT CSVDPGQGGRAFF few TRBJ1-1 TRBV29-1 TRBD1
TGCGCCAGCAGCTTGGGTGCTGAAGGGGGCGCGAATCAGCCCCAGCATTTT CASSLGAEGGANQPQHF few TRBJ1-5 TRBV5-1 TRBD1
TGTGCCAGCACCCGACTAGCGGGAGAAGAGACCCAGTACTTC CASTRLAGEETQYF few TRBJ2-5 TRBV27 TRBD2
TGTGCCAGCAGTTTGACGGGAGTAGGGGATACGCAGTATTTT CASSLTGVGDTQYF . TRBJ2-3 TRBV27 .
TGTGCCAGCAGTTACGTGGGAGGGGACAGCTCCTACGAGCAGTACTTC CASSYVGGDSSYEQYF . TRBJ2-7 TRBV6-5 .
TGCAGCGTTTCGACTAGCGGGAGGCTCACAGATACGCAGTATTTT CSVSTSGRLTDTQYF few TRBJ2-3 TRBV29-1 TRBD2
TGTGCCAGCAGCTCGGGGGTCTTGAACACTGAAGCTTTCTTT CASSSGVLNTEAFF . TRBJ1-1 TRBV7-9 .
TGCGCCAGCAGCTCGGACGGGAGGGCTAATGAAAAACTGTTTTTT CASSSDGRANEKLFF . TRBJ1-4 TRBV5-1 .
TGTGCCAGCAGCTGGCGGCCTTACAATGAGCAGTTCTTC CASSWRPYNEQFF few TRBJ2-1 TRBV5-6 .
TGTGCCAGCGGAAGGAATGAGCAGTTCTTC CASGRNEQFF . TRBJ2-1 TRBV2 .
TGTGCCAGCAGGGCCGGGACTAACACTGAAGCTTTCTTT CASRAGTNTEAFF . TRBJ1-1 TRBV7-9 .
TGCGCCAGCAGCCGCCGGGAGATCCTCCGGGGCAGGATCGCAGATACGCAGTATTTT CASSRREILRGRIADTQYF . TRBJ2-3 TRBV4-1 .
TGTGCCAGCAGCCCCACAGGGAGGCCCACCGGGGAGCTGTTTTTT CASSPTGRPTGELFF . TRBJ2-2 TRBV6-2/TRBV6-3 .
TGCAGTGCTACGACGGGGGGGAACAGGGCTGGCTCCAATCAGCCCCAGCATTTT CSATTGGNRAGSNQPQHF . TRBJ1-5 TRBV20-1 .
TGTGCCTGGAGTCCAGCGGGTACATACGAGCAGTACTTC CAWSPAGTYEQYF . TRBJ2-7 TRBV30 .
TGTGCCAGCAGTTTAGTCCCCGGGCCCTGGTACTTC CASSLVPGPWYF many TRBJ2-4 TRBV12-3/TRBV12-4 .
TGTGCCAGCAGCTTTGCCCAAGGCAACTCGGATACGCAGTATTTT CASSFAQGNSDTQYF many TRBJ2-3 TRBV7-9 .
TGTGCCAGCAGCTCGTGGGGGGAGAGAGCCAAAAACATTCAGTACTTC CASSSWGERAKNIQYF . TRBJ2-4 TRBV5-5 .
TGTGCCAGCAGCTTAGGAGCCCCTAGGGGACGGGGTTACGAGCAGTACTTC CASSLGAPRGRGYEQYF medium-sized TRBJ2-7 TRBV7-2 .